These 21 T cell receptor beta chains were all obtained from the same sample, sequenced in a study of post-analysis software for immune sequencing data. TCR beta libraries were prepared from cDNA with unique molecular identifiers. Using its own MiXCR run on the PCR reads, TCRdb lists one record per CDR3 protein. Of under 900,000 distinct CDR3 sequences listed, approximately 53% are singletons. Study findings and constraints: Controls showed lower frequencies than patients for 5 or 6 TRBV segments, and TRBV5-6, TRBV5-1 and TRBV20-1 were among these.

No antigen has been assigned to these receptors. Sequenced: blood. These receptors originate from a girl between 10 and 17 years old with multiple sclerosis.

The gene calls are TRBV5-1 and TRBJ1-1; weak D call: TRBD1 (5 bases). Germline values: CDR1 SGHRS, CDR2 YFSETQ. Trimming stripped 0 bases from V and 10 bases from J, with 13 bases between. The CDR3 has 13 residues. CDR3 in amino acids: CASSLGDGVGAFF. CDR3 in DNA: TGCGCCAGCAGCTTGGGGGACGGAGTAGGAGCTTTCTTT.

This clonotype occurred a few times. This rearrangement joins TRBV15 to TRBJ2-7; D is possibly TRBD1 (5 bases). The CDR3 is made up of 13 amino acids. CDR1 and CDR2 from the germline V gene are LNHNV and YYDKDF (reference sequence). V lost 2 bases to trimming and J lost 2 bases, with 7 bases between them. In DNA, the CDR3 is TGTGCCACCAGCAGACAGGGCGCCTACGAGCAGTACTTC. Translating gives CATSRQGAYEQYF. Supplemented by reference TRBV15 and TRBJ2-7, the full variable domain reads DAMVIQNPRYQVTQFGKPVTLSCSQTLNHNVMYWYQQKSSQAPKLLFHYYDKDFNNEADTPDNFQSRRPNTSFCFLDIRSPGLGDTAMYLCATSRQGAYEQYFGPGTRLTVT.

This clonotype was seen more than once but under ten times. The chain recombines TRBV5-1 with TRBJ2-7; 7 bases fit TRBD1. This CDR3 is 15 amino acids long. The germline CDR1 and CDR2 sequences are SGHRS and YFSETQ. J lost 0 bases, V lost 1 base, and 4 bases had no gene match. CDR3 protein: CASSLIGGRSYEQYF. In nucleotides, the CDR3 is TGCGCCAGCAGCTTGATAGGGGGCCGCTCCTACGAGCAGTACTTC.

J is TRBJ2-1 and V is TRBV29-1, with D perhaps TRBD2 (6 bases). The germline V and J ends were trimmed by 1 base and 8 bases, with 15 bases remaining between them. The CDR3 extends over 14 amino acids. Germline assignment: CDR1 SQVTM and CDR2 ANQGSEA. Written as DNA, the CDR3 is TGCAGCGTTGAAGGGGGGGTACTGATCGATGAGCAGTTCTTC. This translates into CSVEGGVLIDEQFF.

V gene TRBV12-3 or TRBV12-4 combines with J gene TRBJ2-1; 15 nucleotides align to TRBD2. Trimming cost V 3 bases and J 0 bases; bases outside gene matches: 3. The length of the CDR3 is 18 residues. CDR3 coding DNA: TGTGCCAGCAGTTTCGGGACTAGCGGGAGGCTCTCCTACAATGAGCAGTTCTTC. Protein sequence: CASSFGTSGRLSYNEQFF.

This clonotype has only a few counts. The chain recombines TRBV4-1 with TRBJ2-3, with D tentatively TRBD2 (6 bases). This CDR3 spans 15 amino acids. Germline-derived CDR1 and CDR2 are MGHRA and YSYEKL. The V end lost 1 base, the J end lost 0 bases, and 8 bases lay between the germline ends. This CDR3 is CASSQVAASTDTQYF. Written as DNA, the CDR3 is TGCGCCAGCAGCCAAGTAGCGGCTAGCACAGATACGCAGTATTTT.

The chain links TRBV20-1 to TRBJ2-1, with 8 bases aligning to TRBD1. CDR1 is DFQATT and CDR2 is SNEGSKA in the germline V gene (reference sequence). The CDR3 extends over 16 amino acids. J was trimmed by 4 bases and V by 4 bases; bases with no gene match: 12. CDR3 protein: CSATPDDRGVYNEQFF. CDR3 sequence (DNA): TGCAGTGCTACCCCCGATGACAGGGGAGTTTACAATGAGCAGTTCTTC.

CDR3 region: CASSLGRRLYEQYF. CDR3 DNA sequence: TGTGCCAGCAGCCTGGGGCGTCGACTCTACGAGCAGTACTTC. The chain employs TRBV6-5 and TRBJ2-7; weak D call: TRBD1 (5 bases). Germline CDR1 MNHEY, CDR2 SVGAGI. V lost 6 bases, J lost 3 bases, and 15 bases lay in between. The CDR3 spans 14 residues.

The chain recombines TRBV6-5 with TRBJ2-1; the match to TRBD1 covers 7 bases. Germline CDR1 is MNHEY and CDR2 is SVGAGI. The trim removed 5 bases at V and 9 bases at J, leaving 10 bases unmatched. There are 14 residues in the CDR3. The CDR3 reads CASSPRTGVGEQFF. The CDR3, as DNA: TGTGCCAGCAGTCCTCGTACAGGGGTAGGTGAGCAGTTCTTC.

This chain connects TRBV12-3 or TRBV12-4 to TRBJ2-5; unclear D gene. V lost 5 bases to trimming and J lost 1 base, with 14 bases between them. This CDR3 is built from 15 residues. The CDR3 protein is CASSLGLGFQETQYF. The CDR3 region has the DNA TGTGCCAGCAGTCTGGGCCTTGGTTTCCAAGAGACCCAGTACTTC.

The genes are TRBV20-1 and TRBJ2-7, with unresolved D. The germline V and J ends were trimmed by 2 bases and 6 bases, with 17 bases remaining between them. In germline, CDR1 is DFQATT, CDR2 SNEGSKA (reference sequence). CDR3 length: 14 amino acids. CDR3 region: CSARRRPLEAEQYF. The CDR3, as DNA: TGCAGTGCTAGAAGGCGCCCCTTAGAAGCCGAGCAGTACTTC.

Concerning this clonotype itself: This may come from a read error, since a much larger clone is one base off. The chain carries TRBV6-5 and TRBJ1-2; D may be TRBD1 (5 bases). Germline assignment: CDR1 MNHEY and CDR2 SVGAGI. The CDR3 runs 16 residues. The CDR3 loop is CVSSYDQGNLNYGYTF. DNA of the CDR3: TGTGTCAGCAGTTACGACCAGGGCAACCTCAACTATGGCTACACCTTC.

This clonotype was detected only once. The rearrangement links TRBV20-1 to TRBJ1-5, with D perhaps matching TRBD1 (5 bases). V lost 6 bases to trimming and J lost 2 bases, with 14 bases between them. The V gene's germline CDR1 is DFQATT and CDR2 SNEGSKA (reference sequence). The CDR3 runs to 14 residues. The DNA for the CDR3 is TGCAGTGCGCGGGGGACCGAAGGCAATCAGCCCCAGCATTTT. Amino acid sequence: CSARGTEGNQPQHF.

This clonotype has a handful of counts. The V and J genes are TRBV16 and TRBJ2-1; maybe TRBD1 (6 bases). V lost 0 bases, J lost 6 bases, and 9 bases lay in between. The germline V gene has CDR1 KGHSY and CDR2 FQNENV. The CDR3 runs 14 residues. CDR3 amino acids: CASSQSLGGNEQFF. The CDR3 DNA follows: TGTGCCAGCAGCCAATCTTTAGGGGGCAATGAGCAGTTCTTC.

This clonotype was observed a few times. The V call is TRBV18, the J call TRBJ2-7; D is unresolved. CDR1 and CDR2 (germline): KGHSH, LQKENI. The V end lost 8 bases, the J end lost 4 bases, and 12 bases lay between the germline ends. The CDR3 loop spans 12 amino acids. The CDR3 here is CASAVDAYEQYF. The CDR3 DNA follows: TGTGCCAGCGCCGTGGACGCTTACGAGCAGTACTTC.

This clonotype was seen once. This chain joins TRBV18 and TRBJ2-1, with 8 bases that match TRBD2. Germline CDR1 is KGHSH and CDR2 is LQKENI. Trimming removed 0 bases from V and 5 bases from J; junction bases left unmatched: 3. CDR3 length equals 15 residues. The CDR3 nucleotides read TGTGCCAGCTCACCACCGGCGGGGGGTGACAATGAGCAGTTCTTC. Its translation is CASSPPAGGDNEQFF. The entire variable domain, with the rest obtained from reference TRBV18 and TRBJ2-1, is as follows: NAGVMQNPRHLVRRRGQEARLRCSPMKGHSHVYWYRQLPEEGLKFMVYLQKENIIDESGMPKERFSAEFPKEGPSILRIQQVVRGDSAAYFCASSPPAGGDNEQFFGPGTRLTVL.

The chain is built from TRBV15 and TRBJ2-1; no firm D call. V lost 0 bases, J lost 0 bases, and 12 bases lay in between. This CDR3 has 17 residues. Germline CDR1 reads LNHNV; CDR2 reads YYDKDF (reference sequence). For the CDR3, the DNA is TGTGCCACCAGCAGAGAGGCCCTGGGGTCCTCCTACAATGAGCAGTTCTTC. Encoded protein: CATSREALGSSYNEQFF.

This clonotype was seen a single time. The chain links TRBV7-7 to TRBJ1-1; D uncertain. Trimming took 4 bases from V and 2 from J, leaving 8 bases between them. Germline-derived CDR1 and CDR2 are SSHAT and FNYEAQ (reference sequence). The CDR3 is 13 amino acids. The CDR3 DNA follows: TGTGCCAGCAGCTCCAGTATTAACACTGAAGCTTTCTTT. It is translated as CASSSSINTEAFF. Variable domain in full (rest from reference TRBV7-7 and TRBJ1-1): GAGVSQSPRYKVTKRGQDVTLRCDPISSHATLYWYQQALGQGPEFLTYFNYEAQPDKSGLPSDRFSAERPEGSISTLTIQRTEQRDSAMYRCASSSSINTEAFFGQGTRLTVV.

This rearrangement joins TRBV15 to TRBJ1-6; D perhaps matches TRBD1 (6 bases). Germline loops: CDR1 LNHNV, CDR2 YYDKDF (reference sequence). CDR3 size: 16 residues. V was shortened by 0 bases and J by 7 bases, with 13 bases between the two germline ends. The CDR3 nucleotides read TGTGCCACCAGCAGAGATTGGGGGCCCCAAAATTCACCCCTCCACTTT. Amino acids: CATSRDWGPQNSPLHF. The variable domain in full, completed from reference TRBV15 and TRBJ1-6, reads DAMVIQNPRYQVTQFGKPVTLSCSQTLNHNVMYWYQQKSSQAPKLLFHYYDKDFNNEADTPDNFQSRRPNTSFCFLDIRSPGLGDTAMYLCATSRDWGPQNSPLHFGNGTRLTVT.

The V and J genes are TRBV5-1 and TRBJ2-1; possible D gene TRBD1, 6 bases. With the DNA end fitting TRBJ2-7 better, the J assignment may be wrong. The CDR3 covers 14 residues. The V gene's germline CDR1 is SGHRS and CDR2 YFSETQ. Here the CDR3 reads CASSWPDSVYEQYF. The CDR3 nucleotides are TGCGCCAGCAGCTGGCCGGACAGCGTCTACGAGCAGTACTTC.

The genes are TRBV10-3 and TRBJ1-5; D gene ambiguous. The germline V gene encodes CDR1 ENHRY and CDR2 SYGVKD. The CDR3 runs 15 residues. V was clipped by 0 bases and J by 2 bases, with 8 bases between them. The CDR3 DNA sequence: TGTGCCATCAGTGAGTCGAGGGCAGGCAATCAGCCCCAGCATTTT. Translated, it gives CAISESRAGNQPQHF.